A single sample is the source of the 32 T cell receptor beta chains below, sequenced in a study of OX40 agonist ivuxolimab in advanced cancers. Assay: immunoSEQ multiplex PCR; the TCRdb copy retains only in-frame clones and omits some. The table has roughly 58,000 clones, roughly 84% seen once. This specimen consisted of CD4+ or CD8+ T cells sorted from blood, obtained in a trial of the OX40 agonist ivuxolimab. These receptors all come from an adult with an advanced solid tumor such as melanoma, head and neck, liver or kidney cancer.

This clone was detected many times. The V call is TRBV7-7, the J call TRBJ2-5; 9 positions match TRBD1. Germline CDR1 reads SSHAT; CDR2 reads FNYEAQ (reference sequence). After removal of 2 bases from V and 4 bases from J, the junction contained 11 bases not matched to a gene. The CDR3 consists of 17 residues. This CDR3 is CASSLHSGTGTSETQYF. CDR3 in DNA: TGTGCCAGCAGCTTACACAGCGGGACAGGGACCTCAGAGACCCAGTACTTC.

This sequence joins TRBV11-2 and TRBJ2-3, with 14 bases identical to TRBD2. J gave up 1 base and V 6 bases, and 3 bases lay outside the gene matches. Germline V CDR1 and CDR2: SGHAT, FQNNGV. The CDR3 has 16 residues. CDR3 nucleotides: TGTGCCAGCAGTCGACTAGCGGGAGGGGGCACAGATACGCAGTATTTT. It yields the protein CASSRLAGGGTDTQYF.

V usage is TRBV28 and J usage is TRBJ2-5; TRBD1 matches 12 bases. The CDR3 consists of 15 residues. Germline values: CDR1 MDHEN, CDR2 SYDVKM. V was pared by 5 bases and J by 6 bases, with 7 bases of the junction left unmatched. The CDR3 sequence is CASSTGTGGGKTQYF. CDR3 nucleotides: TGTGCCAGCAGTACCGGGACAGGGGGCGGCAAGACCCAGTACTTC.

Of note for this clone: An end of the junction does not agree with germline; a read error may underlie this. CDR3 nucleotide sequence: TGTGCCAGCAGCTCACTACAGGGTAACTATGGCTACACCTTC. Residues: CASSSLQGNYGYTF. V and J are TRBV5-1 and TRBJ1-2; D may be TRBD1 (6 bases). The CDR3 has 14 residues. Per germline, CDR1 SGHRS and CDR2 YFSETQ.

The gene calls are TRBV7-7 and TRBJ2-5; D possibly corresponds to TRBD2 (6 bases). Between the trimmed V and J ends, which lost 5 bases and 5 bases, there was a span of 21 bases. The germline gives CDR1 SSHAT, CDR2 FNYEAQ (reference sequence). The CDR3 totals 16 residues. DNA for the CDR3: TGTGCCAGCAGCCGCACACGACTAGATTGGGGGGAGACCCAGTACTTC. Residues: CASSRTRLDWGETQYF.

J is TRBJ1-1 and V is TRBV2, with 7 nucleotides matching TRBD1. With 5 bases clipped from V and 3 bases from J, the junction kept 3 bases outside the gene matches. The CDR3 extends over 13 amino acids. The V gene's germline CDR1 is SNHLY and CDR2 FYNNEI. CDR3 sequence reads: CASSPQGDTEAFF. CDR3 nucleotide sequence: TGTGCCAGCAGTCCTCAGGGGGACACTGAAGCTTTCTTT.

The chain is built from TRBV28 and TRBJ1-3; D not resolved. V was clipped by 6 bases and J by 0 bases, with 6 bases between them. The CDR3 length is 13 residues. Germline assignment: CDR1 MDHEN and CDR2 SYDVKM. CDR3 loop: CASRTPSGNTIYF. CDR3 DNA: TGTGCCAGCAGAACACCCTCTGGAAACACCATATATTTT.

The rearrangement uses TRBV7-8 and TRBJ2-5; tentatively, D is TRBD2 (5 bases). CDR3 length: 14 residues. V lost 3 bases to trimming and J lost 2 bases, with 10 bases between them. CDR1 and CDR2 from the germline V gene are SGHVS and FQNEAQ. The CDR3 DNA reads TGTGCCAGCAGCTTTTACGGGGAACAAGAGACCCAGTACTTC. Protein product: CASSFYGEQETQYF.

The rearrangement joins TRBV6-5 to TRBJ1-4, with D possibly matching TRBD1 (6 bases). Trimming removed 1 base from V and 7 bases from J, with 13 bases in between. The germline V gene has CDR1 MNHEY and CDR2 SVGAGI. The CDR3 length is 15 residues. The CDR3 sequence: CASSYFGGVVEKLFF. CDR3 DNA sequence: TGTGCCAGCAGTTACTTTGGGGGCGTGGTTGAAAAACTGTTTTTT.

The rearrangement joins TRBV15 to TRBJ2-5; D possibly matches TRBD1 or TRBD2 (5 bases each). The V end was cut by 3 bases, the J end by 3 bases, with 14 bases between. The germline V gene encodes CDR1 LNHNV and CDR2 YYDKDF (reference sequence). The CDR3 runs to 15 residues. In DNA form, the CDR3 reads TGTGCCACCAGCAGGGGACCGGAGCGAAAAGAGACCCAGTACTTC. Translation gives CATSRGPERKETQYF.

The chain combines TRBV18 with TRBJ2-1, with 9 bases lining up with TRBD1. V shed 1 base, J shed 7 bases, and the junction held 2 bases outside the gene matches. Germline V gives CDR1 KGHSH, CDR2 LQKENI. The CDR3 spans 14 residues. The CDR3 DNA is TGTGCCAGCTCACCACGGACAGGGGAAAATGAGCAGTTCTTC. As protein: CASSPRTGENEQFF.

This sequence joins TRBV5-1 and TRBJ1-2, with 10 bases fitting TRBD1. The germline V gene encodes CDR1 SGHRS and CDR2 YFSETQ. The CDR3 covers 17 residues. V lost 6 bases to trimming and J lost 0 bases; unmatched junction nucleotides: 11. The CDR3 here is CASTWGTGDESNYGYTF. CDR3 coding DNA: TGCGCCAGCACCTGGGGGACAGGGGACGAATCTAACTATGGCTACACCTTC.

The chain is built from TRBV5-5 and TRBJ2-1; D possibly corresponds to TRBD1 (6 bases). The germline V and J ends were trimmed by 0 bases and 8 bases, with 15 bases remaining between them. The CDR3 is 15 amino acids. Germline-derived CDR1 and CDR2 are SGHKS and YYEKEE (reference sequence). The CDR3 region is CASSLVGDTSDEQFF. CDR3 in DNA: TGTGCCAGCAGCTTGGTAGGGGACACATCAGATGAGCAGTTCTTC.

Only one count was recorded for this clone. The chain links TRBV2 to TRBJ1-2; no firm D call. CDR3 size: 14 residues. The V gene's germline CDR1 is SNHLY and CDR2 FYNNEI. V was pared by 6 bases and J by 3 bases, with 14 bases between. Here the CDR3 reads CASRTTGFDYGYTF. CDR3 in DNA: TGTGCCAGCAGGACCACGGGATTTGACTATGGCTACACCTTC.

CDR3: CASRDLAPLGEQFF. Written as DNA, the CDR3 is TGTGCCAGTAGAGATCTAGCGCCCTTGGGAGAGCAGTTCTTC. This chain links TRBV19 with TRBJ2-1, with D possibly being TRBD2 (6 bases). The CDR3 extends over 14 amino acids. Trimming stripped 6 bases from V and 10 bases from J, with 19 bases between. Germline values: CDR1 LNHDA, CDR2 SQIVND (reference sequence).

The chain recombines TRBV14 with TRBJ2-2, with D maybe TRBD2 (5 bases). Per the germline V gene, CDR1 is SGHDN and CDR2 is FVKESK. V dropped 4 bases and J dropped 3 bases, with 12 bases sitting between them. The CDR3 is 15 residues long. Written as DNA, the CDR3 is TGTGCCAGCAGCCCCGGTGGGAGACACACCGGGGAGCTGTTTTTT. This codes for CASSPGGRHTGELFF.

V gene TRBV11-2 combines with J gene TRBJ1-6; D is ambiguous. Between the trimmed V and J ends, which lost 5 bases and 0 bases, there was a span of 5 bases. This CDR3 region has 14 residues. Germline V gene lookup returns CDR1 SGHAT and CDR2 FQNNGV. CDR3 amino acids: CASSPLSYNSPLHF. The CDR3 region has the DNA TGTGCCAGCAGCCCACTCTCCTATAATTCACCCCTCCACTTT.

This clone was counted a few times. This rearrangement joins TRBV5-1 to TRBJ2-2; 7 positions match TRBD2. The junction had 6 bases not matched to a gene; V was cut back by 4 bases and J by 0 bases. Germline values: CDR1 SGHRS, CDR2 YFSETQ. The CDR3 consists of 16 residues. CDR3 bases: TGCGCCAGCAGCAGCGGGGCCGGAGCGAACACCGGGGAGCTGTTTTTT. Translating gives CASSSGAGANTGELFF.

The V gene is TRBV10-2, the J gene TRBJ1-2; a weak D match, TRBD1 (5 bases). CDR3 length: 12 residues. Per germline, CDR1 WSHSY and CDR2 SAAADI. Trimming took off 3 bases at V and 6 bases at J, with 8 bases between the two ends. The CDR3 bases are TGCGCCAGCAGTGACAGGGATGATGGCTACACCTTC. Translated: CASSDRDDGYTF.

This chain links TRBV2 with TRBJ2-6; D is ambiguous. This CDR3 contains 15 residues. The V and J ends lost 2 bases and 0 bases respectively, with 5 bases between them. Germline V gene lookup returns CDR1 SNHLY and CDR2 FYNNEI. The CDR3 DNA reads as TGTGCCAGCAGTGAACTCATCTCTGGGGCCAACGTCCTGACTTTC. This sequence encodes CASSELISGANVLTF.

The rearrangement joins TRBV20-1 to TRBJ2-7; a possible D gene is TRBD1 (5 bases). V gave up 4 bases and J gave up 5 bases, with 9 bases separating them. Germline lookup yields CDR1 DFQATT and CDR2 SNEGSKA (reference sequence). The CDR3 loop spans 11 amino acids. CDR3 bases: TGCAGTGCTACCGACAGACACGAGCAGTACTTC. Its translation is CSATDRHEQYF.

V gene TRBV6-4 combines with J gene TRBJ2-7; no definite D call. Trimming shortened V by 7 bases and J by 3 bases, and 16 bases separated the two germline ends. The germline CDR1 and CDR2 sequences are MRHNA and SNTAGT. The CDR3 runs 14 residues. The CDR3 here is CASKTEQVCYEQYF. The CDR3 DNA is TGTGCCAGCAAGACTGAACAAGTCTGCTACGAGCAGTACTTC.

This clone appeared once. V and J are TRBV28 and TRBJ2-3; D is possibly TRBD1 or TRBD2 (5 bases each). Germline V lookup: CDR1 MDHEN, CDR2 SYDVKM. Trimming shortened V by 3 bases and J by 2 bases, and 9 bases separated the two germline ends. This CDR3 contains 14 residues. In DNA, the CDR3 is TGTGCCAGCAGTTTTCCGGGGCTCACAGATACGCAGTATTTT. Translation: CASSFPGLTDTQYF.

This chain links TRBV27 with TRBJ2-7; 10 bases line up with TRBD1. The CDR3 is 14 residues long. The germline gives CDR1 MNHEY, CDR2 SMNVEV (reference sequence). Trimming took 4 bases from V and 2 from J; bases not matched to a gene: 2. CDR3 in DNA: TGTGCCAGCAGTTGGGGGACAGGGGCCTACGAGCAGTACTTC. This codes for CASSWGTGAYEQYF.

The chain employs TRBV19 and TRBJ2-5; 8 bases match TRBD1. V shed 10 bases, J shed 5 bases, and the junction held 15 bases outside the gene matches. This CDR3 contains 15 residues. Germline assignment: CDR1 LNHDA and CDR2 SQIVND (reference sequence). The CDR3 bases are TGTGCCACCACATTGACAGGACAGGGTGGGGAGACCCAGTACTTC. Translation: CATTLTGQGGETQYF.

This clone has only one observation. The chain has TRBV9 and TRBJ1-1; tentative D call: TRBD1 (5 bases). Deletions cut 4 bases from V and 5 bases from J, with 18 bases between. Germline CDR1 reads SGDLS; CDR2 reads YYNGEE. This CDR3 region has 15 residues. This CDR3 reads CASSLGRTAGTEAFF. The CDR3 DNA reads TGTGCCAGCAGCTTGGGGCGGACGGCGGGGACTGAAGCTTTCTTT.

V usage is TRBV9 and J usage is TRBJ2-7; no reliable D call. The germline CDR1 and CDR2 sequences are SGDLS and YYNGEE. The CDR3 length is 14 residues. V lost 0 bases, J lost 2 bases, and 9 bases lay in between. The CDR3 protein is CASSVDSWTYEQYF. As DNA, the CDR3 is TGTGCCAGCAGCGTAGACAGCTGGACCTACGAGCAGTACTTC.

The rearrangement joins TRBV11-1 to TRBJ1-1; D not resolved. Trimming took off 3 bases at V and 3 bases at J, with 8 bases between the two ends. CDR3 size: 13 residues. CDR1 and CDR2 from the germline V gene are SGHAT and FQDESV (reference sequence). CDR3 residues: CASSFNSDTEAFF. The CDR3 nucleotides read TGTGCCAGCAGCTTTAACAGCGACACTGAAGCTTTCTTT. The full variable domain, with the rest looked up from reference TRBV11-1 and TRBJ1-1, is EAEVAQSPRYKITEKSQAVAFWCDPISGHATLYWYRQILGQGPELLVQFQDESVVDDSQLPKDRFSAERLKGVDSTLKIQPAELGDSAMYLCASSFNSDTEAFFGQGTRLTVV.

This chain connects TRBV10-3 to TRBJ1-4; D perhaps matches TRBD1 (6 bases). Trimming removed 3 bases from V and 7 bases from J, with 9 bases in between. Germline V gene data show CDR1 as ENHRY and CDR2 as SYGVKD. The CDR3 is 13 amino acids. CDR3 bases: TGTGCCATCAGTGACAACAGGGCTGAAAAACTGTTTTTT. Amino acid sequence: CAISDNRAEKLFF.

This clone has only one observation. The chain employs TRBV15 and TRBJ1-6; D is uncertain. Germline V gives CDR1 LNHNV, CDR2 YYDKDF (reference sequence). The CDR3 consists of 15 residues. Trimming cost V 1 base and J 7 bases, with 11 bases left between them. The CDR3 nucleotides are TGTGCCACCAGCAGAGTTAAGGCTATGAATTCACCCCTCCACTTT. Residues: CATSRVKAMNSPLHF. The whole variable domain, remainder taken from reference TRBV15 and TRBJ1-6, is DAMVIQNPRYQVTQFGKPVTLSCSQTLNHNVMYWYQQKSSQAPKLLFHYYDKDFNNEADTPDNFQSRRPNTSFCFLDIRSPGLGDTAMYLCATSRVKAMNSPLHFGNGTRLTVT.

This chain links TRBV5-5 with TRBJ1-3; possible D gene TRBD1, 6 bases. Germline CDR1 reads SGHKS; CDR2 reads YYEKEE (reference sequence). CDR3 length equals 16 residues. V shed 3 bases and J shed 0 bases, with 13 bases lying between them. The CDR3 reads CASSWGTIPSGNTIYF. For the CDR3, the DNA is TGTGCCAGCAGCTGGGGGACAATCCCCTCTGGAAACACCATATATTTT.

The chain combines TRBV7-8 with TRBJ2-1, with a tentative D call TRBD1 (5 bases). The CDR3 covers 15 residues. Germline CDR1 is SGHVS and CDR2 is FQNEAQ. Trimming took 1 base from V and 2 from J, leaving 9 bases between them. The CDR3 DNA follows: TGTGCCAGCAGCTTAGACAGGTCTCCCTACAATGAGCAGTTCTTC. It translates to CASSLDRSPYNEQFF.